This TCR beta chain is drawn from a study of blood T cell repertoires in COVID-19. Study at large: Acute and convalescent COVID-19 specimens originated in the United States, Italy and Spain.

In the authors' methods: From reference gene primer amplification, estimates of nucleated cell counts were derived. Measured with immunoSEQ multiplex PCR; TCRdb has only the in-frame clones, and not every one. The V and J calls and clone size are taken from that table; D and trimming were inferred from the DNA. The repertoire holds 300,000 to 400,000 clones, with about 90% as singletons. The CDR3 spans 14 residues. Losses at the gene ends were 7 bases for V and 0 bases for J; bases not matched to a gene: 5. Germline CDR1 and CDR2: SNHLY and FYNNEI. Seattle researchers signed up patients amid active infection and tracked them longitudinally.

This receptor was obtained from a woman aged 55-69 years with COVID-19, enrolled during active disease. Sequencing used peripheral blood. The chain recombines TRBV2 with TRBJ1-1; 7 bases are a match to TRBD1. The CDR3: CASKSQGLNTEAFF. The CDR3 DNA is TGTGCCAGCAAATCACAGGGGTTGAACACTGAAGCTTTCTTT.